This TCR beta chain was sequenced during a study of Tregs in tolerant kidney transplant recipients. Overall study results and limits: Expanding Tregs on activated donor B cells appeared to best identify donor-specific TCRbeta clones. The small number of patients limits these findings pending further validation.

Unstimulated regulatory T cells (CD4+CD25+CD127-), CD4+CD25- non-regulatory cells, CD4 and CD8 cells were FACS-sorted from thawed PBMCs. As regards this clone: Its antigen remains unknown.

Produced via immunoSEQ multiplex PCR; TCRdb's table is partial and in-frame only. The sample gives some 110,000 clones, roughly nine tenths of which show up once; roughly 0.63% is in the top ten. This clonotype originated in a human donor in good health. The source material was CD4+ T cells from blood.

In DNA form, the CDR3 reads TGTGCCAGCAGTTACGAGGCAGGGGGAGGCTACACCTTC. Protein: CASSYEAGGGYTF. The chain has TRBV6-5 and TRBJ1-2; TRBD1 matches at 7 bases. With 2 bases clipped from V and 8 bases from J, the junction kept 5 bases outside the gene matches. This CDR3 has 13 amino acids. Germline CDR1 and CDR2: MNHEY and SVGAGI.